In its sample, the clone carrying this T cell receptor beta chain was seen many times. These data belong to a study of blood T cell repertoires in COVID-19. The germline V gene has CDR1 MNHEY and CDR2 SMNVEV (reference sequence). Unmatched junction bases numbered 7, after V lost 4 bases and J lost 8 bases. The CDR3 has 13 amino acids. The assay was immunoSEQ multiplex PCR, and TCRdb's table has in-frame clones only and misses some. The data show 200,000 to 250,000 clones, with 65% to 85% seen just once and roughly 3.5% held by the top ten. This TCR was recovered from a woman aged 55-69 years who had recovered from COVID-19. The rearrangement links TRBV27 to TRBJ1-2; TRBD1 matches 7 bases. Sequencing was performed on PBMCs or T cells enriched from blood (not recorded which). The chain's CDR3 is CASSWPGGLGYTF. For the CDR3, the DNA is TGTGCCAGCAGTTGGCCAGGGGGGTTGGGCTACACCTTC.